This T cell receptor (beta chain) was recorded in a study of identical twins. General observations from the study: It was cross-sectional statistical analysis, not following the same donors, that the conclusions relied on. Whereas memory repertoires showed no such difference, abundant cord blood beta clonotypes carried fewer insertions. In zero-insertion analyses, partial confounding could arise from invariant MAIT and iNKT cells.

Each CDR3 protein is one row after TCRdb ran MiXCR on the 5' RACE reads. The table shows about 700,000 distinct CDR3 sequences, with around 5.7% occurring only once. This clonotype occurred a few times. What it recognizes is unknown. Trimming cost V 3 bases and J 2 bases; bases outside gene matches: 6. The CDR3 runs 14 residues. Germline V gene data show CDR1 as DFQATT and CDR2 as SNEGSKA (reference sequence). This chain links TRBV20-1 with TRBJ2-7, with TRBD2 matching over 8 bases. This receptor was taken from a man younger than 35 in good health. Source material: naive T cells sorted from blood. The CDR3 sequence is CSASPGLGTYEQYV. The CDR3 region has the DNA TGCAGTGCTAGCCCGGGACTAGGGACCTACGAGCAGTACGTC.